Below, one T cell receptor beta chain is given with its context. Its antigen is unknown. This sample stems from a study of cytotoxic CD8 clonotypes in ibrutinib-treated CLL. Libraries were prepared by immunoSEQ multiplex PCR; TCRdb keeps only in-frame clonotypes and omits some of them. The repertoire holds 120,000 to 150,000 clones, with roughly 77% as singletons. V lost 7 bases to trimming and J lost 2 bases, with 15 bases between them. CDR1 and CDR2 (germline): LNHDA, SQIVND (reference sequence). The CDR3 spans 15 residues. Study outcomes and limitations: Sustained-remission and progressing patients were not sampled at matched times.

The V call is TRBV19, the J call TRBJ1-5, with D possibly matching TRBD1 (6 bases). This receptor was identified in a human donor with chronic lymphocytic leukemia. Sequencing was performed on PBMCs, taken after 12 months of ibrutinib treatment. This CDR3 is CASTEQGRGNQPQHF. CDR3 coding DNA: TGTGCCAGTACAGAACAGGGCAGGGGCAATCAGCCCCAGCATTTT.